These 15 T cell receptor beta chains came from one sample sequenced in a study of early T cells in non-severe SARS-CoV-2 infection. TCRdb redid the calling of the 5' RACE reads with MiXCR, one entry per CDR3 protein. The table records around 67,000 distinct CDR3 sequences, approximately 12% of them present only once. Sequencing was performed on whole blood. The receptors were gathered from an adult who was a healthcare worker with PCR-confirmed SARS-CoV-2 infection or an uninfected control (not recorded which).

The CDR3 sequence is CASRDFGELFF. The CDR3 region has the DNA TGTGCCAGCAGAGACTTCGGGGAGCTGTTTTTT. This sequence joins TRBV28 and TRBJ2-2, with D unclear. V was pared by 6 bases and J by 7 bases, with 6 bases between. CDR3 length equals 11 residues. Germline V gene data show CDR1 as MDHEN and CDR2 as SYDVKM.

V gene TRBV5-5 combines with J gene TRBJ1-1, with D possibly matching TRBD1 (5 bases). In germline, CDR1 is SGHKS, CDR2 YYEKEE (reference sequence). The CDR3 loop spans 16 amino acids. V was clipped by 4 bases and J by 1 base, with 17 bases between them. This chain's CDR3 is CASSPRLGRQNTEAFF. CDR3 nucleotide sequence: TGTGCCAGCAGCCCAAGGTTGGGACGTCAGAACACTGAAGCTTTCTTT. Combining the CDR3 with reference TRBV5-5 and TRBJ1-1 gives the whole variable domain DAGVTQSPTHLIKTRGQQVTLRCSPISGHKSVSWYQQVLGQGPQFIFQYYEKEERGRGNFPDRFSARQFPNYSSELNVNALLLGDSALYLCASSPRLGRQNTEAFFGQGTRLTVV.

The chain employs TRBV3-1 and TRBJ2-7; TRBD1 might be the D (5 bases). The CDR3 loop spans 14 amino acids. V lost 6 bases to trimming and J lost 5 bases, with 17 bases between them. Germline V lookup: CDR1 LGHDT, CDR2 YNNKEL (reference sequence). This CDR3 is CASSQWQGDHEQYF. The CDR3 nucleotides read TGTGCCAGCAGTCAGTGGCAGGGCGACCACGAGCAGTACTTC.

This clonotype was counted ten times or more. The gene calls are TRBV20-1 and TRBJ2-7; 8 bases fit TRBD1. This CDR3 contains 16 residues. Germline CDR1 and CDR2: DFQATT and SNEGSKA (reference sequence). The V gene end was trimmed by 0 bases and the J gene end by 3 bases; junction bases not matched to a gene: 10. The CDR3 DNA follows: TGCAGTGCTAGAGACCACGGACAGGGAAAGATCTACGAGCAGTACTTC. Translation gives CSARDHGQGKIYEQYF.

Remarks on this clonotype: The missing conserved phenylalanine or tryptophan at the end of this CDR3 makes a read error likely. V is TRBV12-3 or TRBV12-4 and J is TRBJ1-1; D not resolved. There are 16 residues in the CDR3. V shed 5 bases and J shed 5 bases, with 21 bases lying between them. CDR3 region: CASSPPLWGSGTEAFS. The CDR3 coding sequence is TGTGCCAGCAGTCCGCCCCTATGGGGAAGCGGAACTGAAGCTTTCTCT.

This clonotype was recorded many times. The DNA for the CDR3 is TGTGCCAGCAGCCAACAGGGGACGGGGACAGATACGCAGTATTTT. Amino acid sequence: CASSQQGTGTDTQYF. The chain has TRBV7-2 and TRBJ2-3, with 7 bases matching TRBD1. CDR1 and CDR2 (germline): SGHTA, FQGNSA. This CDR3 has 15 amino acids. Trimming cost V 5 bases and J 3 bases; bases outside gene matches: 8. The full variable domain, completed using reference TRBV7-2 and TRBJ2-3, is GAGVSQSPSNKVTEKGKDVELRCDPISGHTALYWYRQSLGQGLEFLIYFQGNSAPDKSGLPSDRFSAERTGGSVSTLTIQRTQQEDSAVYLCASSQQGTGTDTQYFGPGTRLTVL.

The table lists this clonotype with a few counts. The rearrangement uses TRBV5-1 and TRBJ2-7, with TRBD1 as a possible D gene (6 bases). Trimming pared 4 bases from V and 5 bases from J, leaving 10 bases between. The V gene's germline CDR1 is SGHRS and CDR2 YFSETQ. The CDR3 runs 12 residues. CDR3 nucleotides: TGCGCCAGCAGCCCCCGACAGGACGAGCAGTACTTC. This codes for CASSPRQDEQYF.

The V and J genes are TRBV24-1 and TRBJ1-5; unclear D gene. V lost 1 base and J lost 4, with 1 base in between. CDR1 is KGHDR, CDR2 SFDVKD, per germline. This CDR3 region has 12 residues. This CDR3 is CATSDFNQPQHF. The CDR3 region has the DNA TGTGCCACCAGTGATTTTAATCAGCCCCAGCATTTT.

The rearrangement links TRBV30 to TRBJ1-6; no clear D gene. Germline V gives CDR1 GTSNPN, CDR2 SVGIG (reference sequence). The ends were cut back, 5 bases at V and 0 bases at J, with 8 bases in the middle. The CDR3 has 14 amino acids. CDR3 DNA: TGTGCCTGGGTGAGGAGCTCCTATAATTCACCCCTCCACTTT. Protein product: CAWVRSSYNSPLHF.

The V and J genes are TRBV4-3 and TRBJ1-6; the match to TRBD1 covers 9 bases. After removal of 2 bases from V and 4 bases from J, the junction contained 3 bases not matched to a gene. The CDR3 totals 16 residues. From germline, CDR1 is LGHNA and CDR2 YSLEER. CDR3 nucleotide sequence: TGCGCCAGCAGCCAACGGACAGGGGTTTATAATTCACCCCTCCACTTT. This translates into CASSQRTGVYNSPLHF.

There are many counts of this clonotype. J is TRBJ2-2 and V is TRBV12-3 or TRBV12-4; weak D call: TRBD1 (5 bases). The CDR3 runs to 13 residues. Trimming removed 3 bases from V and 4 bases from J, with 6 bases in between. The CDR3 region is CASSFQGTGELFF. The CDR3 nucleotides are TGTGCCAGCAGTTTTCAGGGCACCGGGGAGCTGTTTTTT.

This clonotype was found a few times. The chain combines TRBV30 with TRBJ1-1; D is unresolved. Trimming left V 2 bases short and J 3 bases short, with 4 bases between. CDR1 GTSNPN and CDR2 SVGIG come from the germline V gene (reference sequence). This CDR3 region has 11 residues. The CDR3 DNA is TGTGCCTGGAGTCCCTACACTGAAGCTTTCTTT. This gives the protein CAWSPYTEAFF.

The table lists this clonotype with many counts. The rearrangement links TRBV11-3 to TRBJ2-2, with no clear D. With 5 bases removed from V and 5 bases from J, the gap between germline ends came to 3 bases. Germline loops: CDR1 SGHNT, CDR2 YENEEA. The length of the CDR3 is 11 residues. DNA for the CDR3: TGTGCCAGCAGCCGAACCGGGGAGCTGTTTTTT. Translated, it gives CASSRTGELFF.

The chain employs TRBV20-1 and TRBJ1-1, with D possibly TRBD1 on 5 matching bases. Trimming stripped 4 bases from V and 1 base from J, with 7 bases between. Germline CDR1 and CDR2: DFQATT and SNEGSKA (reference sequence). The CDR3 is 12 residues long. CDR3 region: CSANGQNTEAFF. The CDR3 DNA follows: TGCAGTGCTAACGGACAGAACACTGAAGCTTTCTTT.

This clonotype occurred many times. DNA for the CDR3: TGTGCCAGCAGCTTAGTGGTTGGGGTCGGAAAACTGTTTTTT. Its translation is CASSLVVGVGKLFF. V is TRBV7-6 and J is TRBJ1-4; D gene uncertain. Per germline, CDR1 SGHVS and CDR2 FNYEAQ. The CDR3 is made up of 14 amino acids. Deletions cut 1 base from V and 10 bases from J, with 13 bases between.